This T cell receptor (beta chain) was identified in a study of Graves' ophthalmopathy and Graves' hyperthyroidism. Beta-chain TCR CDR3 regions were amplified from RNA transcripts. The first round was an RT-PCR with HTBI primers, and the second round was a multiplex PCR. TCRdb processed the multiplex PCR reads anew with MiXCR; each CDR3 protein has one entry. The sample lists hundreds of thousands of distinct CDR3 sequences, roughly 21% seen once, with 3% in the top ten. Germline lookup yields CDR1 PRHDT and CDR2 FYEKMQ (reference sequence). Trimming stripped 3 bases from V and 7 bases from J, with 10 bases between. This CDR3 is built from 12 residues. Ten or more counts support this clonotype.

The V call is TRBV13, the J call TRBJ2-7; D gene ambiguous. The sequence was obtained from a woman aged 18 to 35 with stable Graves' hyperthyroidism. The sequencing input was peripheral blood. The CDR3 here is CASSFSDGEQYF. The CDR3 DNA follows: TGTGCCAGCAGCTTCTCCGACGGAGAGCAGTACTTC.